The next 4 T cell receptor beta chains were all read from a single sample in a study of beta chain features in type 1 diabetes. Study-level points and caveats: Shortening of TCRB CDR3s, moderate but significant, appeared in all four CD4+ subsets of Type 1 diabetes patients.

No antigen is known for these receptors. Reverse transcribing all isolated RNA meant expressed TCRB transcripts were sequenced. This table comes from immunoSEQ multiplex PCR, and its TCRdb copy is limited to in-frame clones, with some not included. The sample records hundreds of thousands of clones, over 13% being singletons. The source material was naive CD4+ T cells from blood. All receptors come from a man between 18 and 29 years old with type 1 diabetes.

V usage is TRBV9 and J usage is TRBJ2-5, with D perhaps assigned TRBD1 or TRBD2 (5 bases each). V lost 0 bases to trimming and J lost 5 bases, with 14 bases between them. CDR3 length: 15 amino acids. CDR1 is SGDLS and CDR2 is YYNGEE in the germline V gene. CDR3 region: CASSVGQWDGETQYF. The CDR3 nucleotides read TGTGCCAGCAGCGTAGGCCAGTGGGACGGGGAGACCCAGTACTTC.

This clone was found a few times. At the DNA level, this CDR3 is encoded by other sequences in the same sample as well. The DNA for the CDR3 is TGTGCCAGCAGTCTCCAATCCTACGAGCAGTACTTC. Translated: CASSLQSYEQYF. The chain combines TRBV28 with TRBJ2-7, with no clear D. V shed 5 bases and J shed 1 base, with 6 bases lying between them. CDR3 length: 12 amino acids. CDR1 MDHEN and CDR2 SYDVKM come from the germline V gene.

The V and J genes are TRBV29-1 and TRBJ1-2, with D perhaps TRBD1 (5 bases). Trimming cost V 4 bases and J 4 bases, with 13 bases left between them. The V gene's germline CDR1 is SQVTM and CDR2 ANQGSEA. The CDR3 sequence is 13 residues long. The CDR3 sequence is CSVGQRQSYGYTF. The CDR3 nucleotides read TGCAGCGTTGGACAGCGACAATCCTATGGCTACACCTTC.

V gene TRBV13 combines with J gene TRBJ2-1, with D hard to call. This CDR3 has 15 amino acids. Deletions cut 4 bases from V and 4 bases from J, with 14 bases between. From germline, CDR1 is PRHDT and CDR2 FYEKMQ (reference sequence). DNA of the CDR3: TGTGCCAGCAGCTCCACACACCCTGTATACAATGAGCAGTTCTTC. It yields the protein CASSSTHPVYNEQFF.